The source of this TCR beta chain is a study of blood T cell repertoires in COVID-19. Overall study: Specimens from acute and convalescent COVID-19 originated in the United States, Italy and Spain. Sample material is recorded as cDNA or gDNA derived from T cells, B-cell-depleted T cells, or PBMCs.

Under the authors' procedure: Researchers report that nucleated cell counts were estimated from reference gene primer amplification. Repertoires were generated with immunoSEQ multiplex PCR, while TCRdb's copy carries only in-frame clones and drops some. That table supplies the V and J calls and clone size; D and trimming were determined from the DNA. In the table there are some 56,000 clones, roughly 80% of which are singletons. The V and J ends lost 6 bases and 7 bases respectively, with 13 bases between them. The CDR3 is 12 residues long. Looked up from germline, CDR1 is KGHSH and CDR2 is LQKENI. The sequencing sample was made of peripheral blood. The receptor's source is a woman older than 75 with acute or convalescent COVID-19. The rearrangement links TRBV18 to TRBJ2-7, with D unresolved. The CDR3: CASSVFVAEQYF. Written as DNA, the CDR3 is TGTGCCAGCTCCGTGTTTGTGGCAGAGCAGTACTTC.